Included here is one T cell receptor (beta chain) sequence, with context. The CDR3 sequence is 15 residues long. After removal of 4 bases from V and 5 bases from J, the junction contained 6 bases not matched to a gene. CDR1 and CDR2 from the germline V gene are MGHDK and SYGVNS. This record comes from a study of blood T cell repertoires in COVID-19. Background on the study: In each case, the material was cDNA or gDNA derived from T cells, B-cell-depleted T cells, or PBMCs.

Source study methods: For nucleated cells, counts were estimated from reference gene primer amplification. Generated by immunoSEQ multiplex PCR, the TCRdb table keeps only in-frame clones and is missing some. That table gives V, J and clone size, and the DNA gave D and trimming. Among about 84,000 clones, over 60% were seen once, and the ten largest hold approximately 6.8%. What was sequenced was peripheral blood. V is TRBV25-1 and J is TRBJ1-4; 8 bases fit TRBD1. The sequence came from a man in his 70s with acute or convalescent COVID-19. The CDR3 region is CASSADRGLNEKLFF. CDR3 coding DNA: TGTGCCAGCAGTGCTGACAGGGGACTGAATGAAAAACTGTTTTTT.